The clone carrying this T cell receptor (beta chain) was picked up a small number of times. Its antigen is still unknown. The PCR was carried out with 60 Vbeta primers and 13 Jbeta primers. Repertoires were generated with immunoSEQ multiplex PCR, while TCRdb's copy carries only in-frame clones and drops some. The sample contains 100,000 to 150,000 clones, about three quarters of which appear only once. These data come from a study of cytomegalovirus exposure and HLA in healthy donors. Study observations and caveats: Most likely, a cluster of highly shared sequence variants arose as a sequencing artifact.

The V gene lost 1 base and the J gene lost 8 bases, with 15 bases spanning the gap. Germline V gene sequence: CDR1 SGHNT, CDR2 YYREEE (reference sequence). The CDR3 has 14 residues. The TCR comes from a female donor in good health and CMV-seronegative. Sequencing input: PBMCs. The V and J genes are TRBV5-4 and TRBJ1-2; D might be TRBD1 (5 bases). The CDR3 DNA reads as TGTGCCAGCAGCTTGCGAAGGGGTAACTGGGGCTACACCTTC. Protein sequence: CASSLRRGNWGYTF.